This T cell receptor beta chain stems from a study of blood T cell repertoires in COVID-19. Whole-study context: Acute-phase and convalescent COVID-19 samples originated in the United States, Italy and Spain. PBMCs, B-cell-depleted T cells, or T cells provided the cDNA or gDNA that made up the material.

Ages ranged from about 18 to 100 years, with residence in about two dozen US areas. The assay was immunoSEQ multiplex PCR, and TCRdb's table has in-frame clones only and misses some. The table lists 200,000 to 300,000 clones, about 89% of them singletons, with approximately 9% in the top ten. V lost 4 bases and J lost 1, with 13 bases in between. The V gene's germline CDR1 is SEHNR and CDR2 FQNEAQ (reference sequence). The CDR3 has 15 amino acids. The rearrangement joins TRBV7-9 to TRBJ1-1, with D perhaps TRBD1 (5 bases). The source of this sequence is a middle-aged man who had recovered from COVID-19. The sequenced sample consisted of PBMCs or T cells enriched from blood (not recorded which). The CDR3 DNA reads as TGTGCCAGCAGCTCTGGGACTCCTAAGAACACTGAAGCTTTCTTT. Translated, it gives CASSSGTPKNTEAFF.